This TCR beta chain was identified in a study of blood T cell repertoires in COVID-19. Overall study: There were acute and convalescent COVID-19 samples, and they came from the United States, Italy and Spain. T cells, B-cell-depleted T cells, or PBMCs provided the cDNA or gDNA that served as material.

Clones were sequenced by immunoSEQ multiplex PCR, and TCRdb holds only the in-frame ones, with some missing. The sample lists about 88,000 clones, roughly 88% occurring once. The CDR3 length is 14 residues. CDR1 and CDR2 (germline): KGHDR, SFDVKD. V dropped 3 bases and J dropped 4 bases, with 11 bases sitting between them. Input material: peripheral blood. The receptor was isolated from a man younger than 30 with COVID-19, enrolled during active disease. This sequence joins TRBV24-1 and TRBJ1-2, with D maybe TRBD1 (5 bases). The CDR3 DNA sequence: TGTGCCACCAGTGATGCAGGGTTTGGCTATGGCTACACCTTC. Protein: CATSDAGFGYGYTF.